This T cell receptor (beta chain) was obtained from a study of post-analysis software for immune sequencing data. Study background: The cohort encompassed relapsing-remitting, secondary progressive and progressive-relapsing multiple sclerosis disease courses. Whole-study results and caveats: The five TRBV segments detected at higher frequency in patients than in controls included TRBV5-6, TRBV5-1 and TRBV20-1.

Germline loops: CDR1 SGHAT, CDR2 FQNNGV. Between the trimmed V and J ends, which lost 5 bases and 3 bases, there was a span of 21 bases. The CDR3 has 17 amino acids. In its sample, this clonotype was seen a few times. The antigen remains unidentified. The TCR beta cDNA libraries carried unique molecular identifiers. Each CDR3 protein gets one entry after TCRdb re-called the PCR reads with MiXCR. The sample gives more than 500,000 distinct CDR3 sequences, 30% to 40% of which show up once; around 6.1% is in the top ten. The sequencing input was blood. The rearrangement uses TRBV11-2 and TRBJ2-3; D may correspond to TRBD1 or TRBD2 (6 bases each). The receptor was derived from a girl aged 2 to 17 with multiple sclerosis. In nucleotides, the CDR3 is TGTGCCAGCAGCCCCTTCGGGACTTACGGACAGACAGATACGCAGTATTTT. Protein sequence: CASSPFGTYGQTDTQYF. Full variable domain (missing parts from reference TRBV11-2 and TRBJ2-3): EAGVAQSPRYKIIEKRQSVAFWCNPISGHATLYWYQQILGQGPKLLIQFQNNGVVDDSQLPKDRFSAERLKGVDSTLKIQPAKLEDSAVYLCASSPFGTYGQTDTQYFGPGTRLTVL.